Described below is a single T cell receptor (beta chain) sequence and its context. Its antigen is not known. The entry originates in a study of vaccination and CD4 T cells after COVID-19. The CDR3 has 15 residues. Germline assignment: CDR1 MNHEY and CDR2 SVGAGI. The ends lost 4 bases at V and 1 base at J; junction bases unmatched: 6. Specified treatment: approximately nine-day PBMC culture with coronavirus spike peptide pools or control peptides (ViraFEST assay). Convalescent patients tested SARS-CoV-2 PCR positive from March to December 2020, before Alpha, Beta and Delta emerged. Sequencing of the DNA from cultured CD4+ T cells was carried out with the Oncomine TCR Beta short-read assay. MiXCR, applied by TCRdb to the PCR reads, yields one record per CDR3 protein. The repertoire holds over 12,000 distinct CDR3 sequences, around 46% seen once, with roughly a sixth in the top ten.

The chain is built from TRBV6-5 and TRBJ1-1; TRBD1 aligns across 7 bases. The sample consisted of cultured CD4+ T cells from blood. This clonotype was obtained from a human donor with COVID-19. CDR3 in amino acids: CASSSGQVTNTEAFF. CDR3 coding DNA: TGTGCCAGCAGTTCTGGACAGGTTACGAACACTGAAGCTTTCTTT.